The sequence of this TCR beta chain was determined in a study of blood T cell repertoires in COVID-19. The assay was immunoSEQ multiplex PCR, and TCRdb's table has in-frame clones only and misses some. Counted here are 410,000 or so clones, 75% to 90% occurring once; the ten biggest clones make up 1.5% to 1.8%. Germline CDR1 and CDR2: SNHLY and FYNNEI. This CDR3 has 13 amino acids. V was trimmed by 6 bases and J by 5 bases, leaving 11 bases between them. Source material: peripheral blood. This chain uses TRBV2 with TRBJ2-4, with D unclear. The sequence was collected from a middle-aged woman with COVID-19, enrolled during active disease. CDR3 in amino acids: CASRRKRENIQYF. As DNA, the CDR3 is TGTGCCAGCAGAAGAAAACGGGAAAACATTCAGTACTTC.